A single sample is the source of the 2 T cell receptor beta chains below, sequenced in a study of T cells in Graves' hyperthyroidism and ophthalmopathy. TCR beta CDR3 regions were amplified from RNA transcripts. Primed by the HTBI set, a first-round RT-PCR was run on the TCR CDR3. MiXCR, run by TCRdb on the multiplex PCR reads, gives a single entry per CDR3 protein. The repertoire holds approximately 370,000 distinct CDR3 sequences, with about a sixth as singletons. What was sequenced was blood. These receptors were taken from a young woman with Graves' hyperthyroidism that later progressed to Graves' ophthalmopathy.

Ten or more counts support this clonotype. V and J are TRBV28 and TRBJ2-7; 10 bases are shared with TRBD1. Per the germline V gene, CDR1 is MDHEN and CDR2 is SYDVKM. The CDR3 is 18 residues long. V gave up 4 bases and J gave up 1 base; unmatched junction bases: 13. CDR3 bases: TGTGCCAGCAGTTCCTCCAACCGGGACAGGGGTTGGTCCTACGAGCAGTACTTC. As protein: CASSSSNRDRGWSYEQYF.

The chain uses TRBV5-1 and TRBJ1-1; D unresolved. The germline V gene has CDR1 SGHRS and CDR2 YFSETQ. The CDR3 loop spans 14 amino acids. Deletions cut 0 bases from V and 4 bases from J, with 10 bases between. The CDR3 coding sequence is TGCGCCAGCAGCTTGGATGGTACAAGCACTGAAGCTTTCTTT. This gives the protein CASSLDGTSTEAFF.